The 9 T cell receptor beta chains in this list originate from one sample, sequenced in a study of T cell responses to AZD1222 COVID-19 vaccine. Clones were read by immunoSEQ multiplex PCR, and TCRdb kept only the in-frame ones, dropping some. The repertoire holds under 250,000 clones, just over 90% seen once, with approximately 1% in the top ten. The source was peripheral blood, collected on day 0 of MenACWY control vaccination. Receptor source: an adult in good health.

The V call is TRBV18, the J call TRBJ2-7; 7 bases line up with TRBD1. Germline values: CDR1 KGHSH, CDR2 LQKENI. The CDR3 runs 14 residues. Unmatched junction bases numbered 10, after V lost 8 bases and J lost 3 bases. CDR3 DNA: TGTGCCAGCCACTCGGGACAGAAGCACTACGAGCAGTACTTC. This codes for CASHSGQKHYEQYF.

This chain links TRBV6-5 with TRBJ2-7; weak D call: TRBD1 (6 bases). V was cut by 4 bases and J by 2 bases, with 12 bases left in between. The V gene's germline CDR1 is MNHEY and CDR2 SVGAGI. The CDR3 sequence is 14 residues long. The CDR3 region has the DNA TGTGCCAGCAGTTCCCCGGACAGTACCTACGAGCAGTACTTC. Translation: CASSSPDSTYEQYF.

The rearrangement uses TRBV12-3 or TRBV12-4 and TRBJ2-7; D possibly uses TRBD1 or TRBD2 (5 bases each). The length of the CDR3 is 11 residues. With 4 bases removed from V and 7 bases from J, the gap between germline ends came to 8 bases. The CDR3 here is CASSSGGEQYF. The DNA for the CDR3 is TGTGCCAGCAGTTCTGGGGGTGAGCAGTACTTC.

CDR3 region: CASSIAVRSPNREQYF. In nucleotides, the CDR3 is TGTGCCAGTAGTATAGCAGTGAGGTCCCCTAACCGCGAGCAGTACTTC. The chain carries TRBV19 and TRBJ2-7; unclear D gene. There are 16 residues in the CDR3. The V gene's germline CDR1 is LNHDA and CDR2 SQIVND (reference sequence). Trimming took 1 base from V and 6 from J, leaving 19 bases between them.

The chain recombines TRBV15 with TRBJ2-5; D not certain. The length of the CDR3 is 14 residues. V shed 0 bases and J shed 0 bases, with 5 bases lying between them. The V gene's germline CDR1 is LNHNV and CDR2 YYDKDF (reference sequence). CDR3 protein: CATSRERNQETQYF. CDR3 nucleotides: TGTGCCACCAGCAGAGAACGGAACCAAGAGACCCAGTACTTC. Looking up the rest from reference TRBV15 and TRBJ2-5 gives the full variable domain: DAMVIQNPRYQVTQFGKPVTLSCSQTLNHNVMYWYQQKSSQAPKLLFHYYDKDFNNEADTPDNFQSRRPNTSFCFLDIRSPGLGDTAMYLCATSRERNQETQYFGPGTRLLVL.

This clone was counted a single time. The rearrangement joins TRBV2 to TRBJ1-3; D not resolved. The CDR3 is made up of 15 amino acids. Trimming left V 2 bases short and J 0 bases short, with 8 bases between. Germline values: CDR1 SNHLY, CDR2 FYNNEI. The CDR3 region is CASSEWFSSGNTIYF. The CDR3 bases are TGTGCCAGCAGTGAATGGTTCAGCTCTGGAAACACCATATATTTT.

This clone was seen only once. The chain employs TRBV5-1 and TRBJ1-6; D not resolved. The CDR3 is made up of 14 amino acids. Per germline, CDR1 SGHRS and CDR2 YFSETQ. The V and J ends lost 2 bases and 14 bases respectively, with 17 bases between them. The CDR3 bases are TGCGCCAGCAGCTTCGGGGAGGGATCCGGGGCCCTCCACTTT. It encodes CASSFGEGSGALHF.

Remarks on this clone: Other DNA sequences from this sample encode an identical CDR3 as well. The chain joins TRBV12-3 or TRBV12-4 to TRBJ2-5; D unresolved. Trimming shortened V by 3 bases and J by 5 bases, and 4 bases separated the two germline ends. This CDR3 contains 11 residues. The CDR3 nucleotides read TGTGCCAGCAGTTTTGGTGAGACCCAGTACTTC. Amino acid sequence: CASSFGETQYF.

V usage is TRBV9 and J usage is TRBJ2-1; 8 positions match TRBD2. Per germline, CDR1 SGDLS and CDR2 YYNGEE. V was pared by 0 bases and J by 5 bases, with 4 bases of the junction left unmatched. This CDR3 comprises 15 residues. CDR3 amino acids: CASSVGGGTHNEQFF. The CDR3 coding sequence is TGTGCCAGCAGCGTAGGCGGGGGGACACACAATGAGCAGTTCTTC.